A single sample is the source of the 9 T cell receptor beta chains below, sequenced in a study of T cells after yellow fever vaccination. TCRdb passed the 5' RACE reads through MiXCR, listing each CDR3 protein once. The data contain 300,000 to 350,000 distinct CDR3 sequences, roughly 4.3% of them seen just once; the ten biggest clones take up roughly a fifth. The sample was PBMCs, taken 15 days after the yellow fever booster vaccination. These receptors all come from a man younger than 30 who received the YFV17D yellow fever vaccine.

The chain links TRBV7-2 to TRBJ2-5, with 7 bases that match TRBD1. The CDR3 has 15 residues. Germline values: CDR1 SGHTA, CDR2 FQGNSA. J was trimmed by 5 bases and V by 6 bases; bases with no gene match: 12. The CDR3 DNA reads as TGTGCCAGCAGTTTTATGACAGGGACCGGGGAGACCCAGTACTTC. This translates into CASSFMTGTGETQYF.

This chain joins TRBV5-4 and TRBJ2-3; TRBD2 matches at 10 bases. The CDR3 loop spans 16 amino acids. The germline V gene encodes CDR1 SGHNT and CDR2 YYREEE (reference sequence). V shed 0 bases and J 1 base; nucleotides not matched to a gene: 2. CDR3: CASSLGGTSGTDTQYF. In DNA, the CDR3 is TGTGCCAGCAGCTTGGGCGGGACTAGCGGCACAGATACGCAGTATTTT.

This clonotype was seen repeatedly, ten times or more. V gene TRBV2 combines with J gene TRBJ1-1; D perhaps matches TRBD1 (5 bases). Germline-derived CDR1 and CDR2 are SNHLY and FYNNEI. The CDR3 is made up of 11 amino acids. The V and J ends lost 9 bases and 4 bases respectively, with 9 bases between them. The CDR3 reads CARQGRTEAFF. The CDR3 DNA reads TGTGCCAGGCAGGGACGCACTGAAGCTTTCTTT.

The V and J genes are TRBV5-1 and TRBJ1-1; TRBD1 is a possible D gene (6 bases). The V end lost 4 bases, the J end lost 0 bases, and 10 bases lay between the germline ends. The CDR3 is 14 residues long. CDR1 is SGHRS, CDR2 YFSETQ, per germline. CDR3 in DNA: TGCGCCAGCAGCCAACAGGGATTGAACACTGAAGCTTTCTTT. It translates to CASSQQGLNTEAFF.

This clonotype was counted ten times or more. CDR3 sequence: CASSHAELAGGLGETQYF. DNA for the CDR3: TGTGCCAGCAGCCACGCCGAATTAGCGGGGGGGCTCGGTGAGACCCAGTACTTC. The chain joins TRBV4-2 to TRBJ2-5; TRBD2 matches 11 bases. Trimming removed 3 bases from V and 5 bases from J; junction bases left unmatched: 14. CDR3 size: 18 residues. Germline V gene sequence: CDR1 LGHNA, CDR2 YNFKEQ.

This clonotype was counted many times. This chain connects TRBV7-9 to TRBJ1-2, with D perhaps matching TRBD1 (6 bases). Germline CDR1 and CDR2: SEHNR and FQNEAQ (reference sequence). Trimming pared 1 base from V and 3 bases from J, leaving 12 bases between. The CDR3 spans 15 residues. The CDR3 sequence: CASSLGTVQHYGYTF. The CDR3 DNA follows: TGTGCCAGCAGCTTAGGGACAGTTCAACACTATGGCTACACCTTC.

This clonotype was recorded a few times. The chain carries TRBV5-5 and TRBJ2-1; 12 bases are a match to TRBD2. Per germline, CDR1 SGHKS and CDR2 YYEKEE (reference sequence). The V gene end was trimmed by 0 bases and the J gene end by 7 bases; junction bases not matched to a gene: 11. The CDR3 has 18 amino acids. In DNA form, the CDR3 reads TGTGCCAGCAGCTTGGCCCCTAGCGGGGGGGCCTTACAGAATGAGCAGTTCTTC. Its protein product is CASSLAPSGGALQNEQFF.

This clonotype was counted at least ten times. The chain recombines TRBV27 with TRBJ2-7, with 7 bases identical to TRBD2. The CDR3 extends over 14 amino acids. With V trimmed by 2 bases and J by 2 bases, 3 bases remained unmatched. Germline CDR1 reads MNHEY; CDR2 reads SMNVEV (reference sequence). CDR3: CASSLVRGAYEQYV. CDR3 in DNA: TGTGCCAGCAGTTTAGTTCGGGGGGCCTACGAGCAGTACGTC.

This chain links TRBV29-1 with TRBJ1-1; D call uncertain. The CDR3 extends over 12 amino acids. Per germline, CDR1 SQVTM and CDR2 ANQGSEA. V lost 6 bases and J 7 bases, leaving 15 bases between the germline ends. Written as DNA, the CDR3 is TGCAGCGTCGCCTCCCGTACGGGTGAAGCTTTCTTT. Its protein is CSVASRTGEAFF.